The present entry profiles one TCR beta chain with its context. This entry is derived from a study of T cell responses to AZD1222 COVID-19 vaccine. Germline V gene data show CDR1 as MNHEY and CDR2 as SVGAGI. There are 14 residues in the CDR3. With V trimmed by 2 bases and J by 4 bases, 4 bases remained unmatched. Assay used: immunoSEQ multiplex PCR; TCRdb lists only in-frame clones, some missing. The sample has roughly 150,000 clones, around nine tenths seen once; the top ten hold around 0.99%. This clonotype was sampled from an adult who received the AZD1222 COVID-19 vaccine. The specimen comprised peripheral blood, sampled 28 days after the second AZD1222 dose. The chain is built from TRBV6-5 and TRBJ2-7, with 8 bases that match TRBD1. In DNA form, the CDR3 reads TGTGCCAGCAGTTACGGGACAGGAGAATACGAGCAGTACTTC. Translating it yields CASSYGTGEYEQYF.